In its sample, the clone carrying this TCR beta chain was seen a few times. The study ran its PCR with 60 Vbeta and 13 Jbeta primers. TCRdb's copy holds only in-frame clones and misses some; the assay was immunoSEQ multiplex PCR. The sample consists of over 150,000 clones, roughly four fifths of them appearing once. The CDR3 is 15 residues long. Germline V gene data show CDR1 as SGHRS and CDR2 as YFSETQ. V shed 0 bases and J shed 0 bases, with 7 bases lying between them. This sample was taken from a study of cytomegalovirus exposure and HLA in healthy donors. This chain joins TRBV5-1 and TRBJ2-1, with D perhaps TRBD1 (6 bases). Sequenced input: PBMCs. This receptor was identified in a woman aged 30 to 39 in good health and CMV-seropositive. CDR3 nucleotides: TGCGCCAGCAGCTTGGGGGGGCCCTCCTACAATGAGCAGTTCTTC. Protein sequence: CASSLGGPSYNEQFF.